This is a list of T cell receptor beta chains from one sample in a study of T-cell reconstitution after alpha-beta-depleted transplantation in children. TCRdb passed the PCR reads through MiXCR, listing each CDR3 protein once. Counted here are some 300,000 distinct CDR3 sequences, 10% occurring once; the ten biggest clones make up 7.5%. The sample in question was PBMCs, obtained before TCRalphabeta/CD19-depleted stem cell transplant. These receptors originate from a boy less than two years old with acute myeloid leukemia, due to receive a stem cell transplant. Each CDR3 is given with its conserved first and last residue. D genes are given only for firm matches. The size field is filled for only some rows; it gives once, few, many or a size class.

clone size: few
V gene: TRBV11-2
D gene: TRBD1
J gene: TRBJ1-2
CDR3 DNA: TGTGCCAGCAGCTTAGGCGGGACAGGGCATGGCTACACCTTC
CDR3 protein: CASSLGGTGHGYTF

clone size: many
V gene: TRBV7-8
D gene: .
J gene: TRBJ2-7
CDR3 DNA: TGTGCCAGCAGCTTCGACCACGGCTACGAGCAGTACTTC
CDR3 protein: CASSFDHGYEQYF

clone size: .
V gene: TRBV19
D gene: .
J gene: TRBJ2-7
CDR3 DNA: TGTGCCAGTAGTATAGAAGGACAACCCTGGGAGCAGTACTTC
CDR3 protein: CASSIEGQPWEQYF

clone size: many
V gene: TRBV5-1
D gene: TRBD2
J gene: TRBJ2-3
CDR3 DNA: TGCGCCAGCAGCTTGCCGGGACTATCCTCTGGCACAGATACGCAGTATTTT
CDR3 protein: CASSLPGLSSGTDTQYF

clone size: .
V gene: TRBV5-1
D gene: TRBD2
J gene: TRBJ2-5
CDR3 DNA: TGCGCCAGCAGCGTGACTAGCGGGGGGGTCCAAGAGACCCAGTACTTC
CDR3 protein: CASSVTSGGVQETQYF

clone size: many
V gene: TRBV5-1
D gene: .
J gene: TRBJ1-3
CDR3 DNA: TGCGCCAGCAGCTTGGACAAGAACCTGTGGGGAAGCGGAAACACCATATATTTT
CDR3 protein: CASSLDKNLWGSGNTIYF

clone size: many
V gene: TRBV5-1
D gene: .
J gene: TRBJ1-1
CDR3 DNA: TGCGCCAGCAGAAACAGGGCACCGAACACTGAAGCTTTCTTT
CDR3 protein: CASRNRAPNTEAFF

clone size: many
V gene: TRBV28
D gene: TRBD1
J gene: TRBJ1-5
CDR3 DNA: TGTGCCAGCAGTCTCCTAGAAAGGGGGCGCAATCAGCCCCAGCATTTT
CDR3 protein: CASSLLERGRNQPQHF

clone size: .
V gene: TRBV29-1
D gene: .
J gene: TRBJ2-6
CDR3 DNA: TGCAGCGTTATCGTCCACTCTGGGGCCAACGTCCTGACTTTC
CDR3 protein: CSVIVHSGANVLTF

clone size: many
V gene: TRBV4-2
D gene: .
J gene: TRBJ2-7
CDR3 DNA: TGTGCCAGCAGCGGAGCTCAAGTAGGCTCCTACGAGCAGTACTTC
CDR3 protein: CASSGAQVGSYEQYF

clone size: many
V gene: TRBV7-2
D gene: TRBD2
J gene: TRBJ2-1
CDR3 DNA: TGTGCCAGCAGCTCGATCCGACTAGCGGGAGACAATGAGCAGTTCTTC
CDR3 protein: CASSSIRLAGDNEQFF

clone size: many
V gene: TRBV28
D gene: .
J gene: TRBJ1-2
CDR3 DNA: TGTGCCAGCAGTTTCCCAGGGATTAACTATGGCTACACCTTC
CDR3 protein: CASSFPGINYGYTF

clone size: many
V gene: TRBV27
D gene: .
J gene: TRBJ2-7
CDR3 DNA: TGTGCCAGCAGTCCGGCGGGACTCTACGAGCAGTACTTC
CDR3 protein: CASSPAGLYEQYF

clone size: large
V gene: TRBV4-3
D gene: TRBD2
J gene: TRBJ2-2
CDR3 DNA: TGCGCCAGCAGCCAAGTCCTTGTTTCGGATTTAGCGGGACCCGACACCGGGGAGCTGTTTTTT
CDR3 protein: CASSQVLVSDLAGPDTGELFF

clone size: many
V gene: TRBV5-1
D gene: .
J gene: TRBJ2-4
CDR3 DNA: TGCGCCAGCAGCTTCGGCCCACTAAACATTCAGTACTTC
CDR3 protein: CASSFGPLNIQYF

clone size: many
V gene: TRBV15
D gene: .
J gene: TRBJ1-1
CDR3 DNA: TGTGCCACCAGCAGAGATGTAGGGAACACTGAAGCTTTCTTT
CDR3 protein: CATSRDVGNTEAFF

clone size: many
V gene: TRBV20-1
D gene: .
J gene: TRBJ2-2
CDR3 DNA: TGCAGTGCTAGTTTCGGACCCCGCGCCGGGGAGCTGTTTTTT
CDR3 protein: CSASFGPRAGELFF

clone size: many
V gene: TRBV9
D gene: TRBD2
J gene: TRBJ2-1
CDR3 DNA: TGTGCCAGCAGCGTAGGACAGGCCGGACTAGCCAAAATTGAGCAGTTCTTC
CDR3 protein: CASSVGQAGLAKIEQFF

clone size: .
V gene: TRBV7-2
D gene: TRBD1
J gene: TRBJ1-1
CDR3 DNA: TGTGCCAGCAGCTTACGGGACAGGGCTGAATCTTTCTTT
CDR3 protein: CASSLRDRAESFF

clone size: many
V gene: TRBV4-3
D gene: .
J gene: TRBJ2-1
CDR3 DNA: TGCGCCAGCAGCCAAGAGTTCGGAGGGAGTAGTGAGCAGTTCTTC
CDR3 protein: CASSQEFGGSSEQFF

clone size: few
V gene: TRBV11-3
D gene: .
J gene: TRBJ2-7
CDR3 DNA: TGTGCCAGCAGCTTAGGACAGCCCTCCTACGAGCAGTACTTC
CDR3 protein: CASSLGQPSYEQYF

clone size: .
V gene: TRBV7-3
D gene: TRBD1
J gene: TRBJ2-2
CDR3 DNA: TGTGCCAGCAGCCCGCGACAGGGGGCGATCGGGGAGCTGTTTTTT
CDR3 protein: CASSPRQGAIGELFF

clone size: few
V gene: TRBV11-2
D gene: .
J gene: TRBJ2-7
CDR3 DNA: TGTGCCAGCAGCTTAGACTTGGGCCTGGCCCCCTCCTACGAGCAGTACTTC
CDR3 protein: CASSLDLGLAPSYEQYF

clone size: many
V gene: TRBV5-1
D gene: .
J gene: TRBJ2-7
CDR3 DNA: TGCGCCAGCAGTCCTTCCCCCTTAGTTGCCAGGCCAACGTCCTACGAGCAGTACTTC
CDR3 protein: CASSPSPLVARPTSYEQYF

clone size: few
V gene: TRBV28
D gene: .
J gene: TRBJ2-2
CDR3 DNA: TGTGCCAGCAGTTTATACCGGCATTTCGGGGGCGGTGGGGCCGGGGAGCTGTTTTTT
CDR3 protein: CASSLYRHFGGGGAGELFF

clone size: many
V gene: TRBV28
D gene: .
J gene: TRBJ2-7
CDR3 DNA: TGTGCCAGCAGTTTTAATGGCGTGGTCCCCACCTACGAGCAGTACTTC
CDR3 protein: CASSFNGVVPTYEQYF

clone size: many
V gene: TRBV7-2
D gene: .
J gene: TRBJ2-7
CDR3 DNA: TGTGCCAGCAGCTTAGCGCCGCCCTACGAGCAGTACTTC
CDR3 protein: CASSLAPPYEQYF

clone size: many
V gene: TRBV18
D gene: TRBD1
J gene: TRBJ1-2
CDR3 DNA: TGTGCCAGCTCACTGGGACAGGTATATGGCTACACCTTC
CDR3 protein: CASSLGQVYGYTF

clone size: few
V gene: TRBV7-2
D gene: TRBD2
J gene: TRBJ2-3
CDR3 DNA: TGTGCCAGCAGCGTCCAGCTCGGACTAGCGGGCACAGATACGCAGTATTTT
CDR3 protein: CASSVQLGLAGTDTQYF

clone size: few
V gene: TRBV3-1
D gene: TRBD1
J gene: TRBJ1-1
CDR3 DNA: TGTGCCAGCAGCCAAGAGGGCAGGGGGCGAGCTTTCTTT
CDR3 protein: CASSQEGRGRAFF

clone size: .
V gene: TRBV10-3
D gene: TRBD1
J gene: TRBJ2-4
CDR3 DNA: TGTGCCATCTGCCCTCATCCGGGACAGGAGAGGGGCAAAAACATTCAGTACTTC
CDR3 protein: CAICPHPGQERGKNIQYF